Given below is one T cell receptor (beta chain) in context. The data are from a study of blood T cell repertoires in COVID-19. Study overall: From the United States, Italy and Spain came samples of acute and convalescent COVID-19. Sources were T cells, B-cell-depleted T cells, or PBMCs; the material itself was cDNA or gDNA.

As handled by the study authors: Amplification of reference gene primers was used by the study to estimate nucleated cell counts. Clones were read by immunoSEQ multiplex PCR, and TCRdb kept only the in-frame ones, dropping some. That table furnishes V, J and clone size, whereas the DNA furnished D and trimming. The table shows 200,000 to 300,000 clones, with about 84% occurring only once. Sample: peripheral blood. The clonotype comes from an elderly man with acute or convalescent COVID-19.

CDR3 nucleotide sequence: TGTGCCAGCAGCGGGGACAGGGCGAGGACTGAAGCTTTCTTT. Encoded protein: CASSGDRARTEAFF. J is TRBJ1-1 and V is TRBV5-6, with 9 bases aligning to TRBD1. Losses at the gene ends were 4 bases for V and 5 bases for J; bases not matched to a gene: 6. The CDR3 loop spans 14 amino acids. Germline values: CDR1 SGHDT, CDR2 YYEEEE. Together with reference TRBV5-6 and TRBJ1-1, the CDR3 gives the full variable domain: DAGVTQSPTHLIKTRGQQVTLRCSPKSGHDTVSWYQQALGQGPQFIFQYYEEEERQRGNFPDRFSGHQFPNYSSELNVNALLLGDSALYLCASSGDRARTEAFFGQGTRLTVV.